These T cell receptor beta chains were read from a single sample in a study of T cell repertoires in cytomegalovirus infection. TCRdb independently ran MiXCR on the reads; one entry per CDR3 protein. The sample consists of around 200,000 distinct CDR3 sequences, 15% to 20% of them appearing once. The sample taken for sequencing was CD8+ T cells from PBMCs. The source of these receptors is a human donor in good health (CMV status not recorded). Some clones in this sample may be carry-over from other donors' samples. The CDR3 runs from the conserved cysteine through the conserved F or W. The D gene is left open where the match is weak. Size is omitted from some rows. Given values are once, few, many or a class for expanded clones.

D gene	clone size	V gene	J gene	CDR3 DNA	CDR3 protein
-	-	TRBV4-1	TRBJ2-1	TGCGCCAGCAGCCAAGATTTCCCATACATAGTGGACAATGAGCAGTTCTTC	CASSQDFPYIVDNEQFF
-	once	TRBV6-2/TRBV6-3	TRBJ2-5	TGTGCCAGCAGTTACCCCAGCGGAGAGGGCAGACCCCAAGAGACCCAGTACTTC	CASSYPSGEGRPQETQYF
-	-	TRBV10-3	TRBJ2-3	TGTGCCATCAGTGAGTCGAGAGATACGCAGTATTTT	CAISESRDTQYF
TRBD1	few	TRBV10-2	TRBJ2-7	TGCGCCAGCAGTCCGGGTCCCTACAGGGGCAGCGACTACGAGCAGTACTTC	CASSPGPYRGSDYEQYF
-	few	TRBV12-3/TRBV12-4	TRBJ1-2	TGTGCCAGCAGTTTACAGGGGTTGGATGGCTACACCTTC	CASSLQGLDGYTF
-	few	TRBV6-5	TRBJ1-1	TGTGCCAGCAGTTACTCAAGGACAGAACCTCTAGGAGATACTGAAGCTTTCTTT	CASSYSRTEPLGDTEAFF
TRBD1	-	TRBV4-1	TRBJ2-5	TGCGCCAGCAGCCACCCTCCGACAGGGGGGGAGACCCAGTACTTC	CASSHPPTGGETQYF
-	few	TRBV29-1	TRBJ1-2	TGCAGCGTTGAGGATTTGGGACCGCATGGCTACACCTTC	CSVEDLGPHGYTF
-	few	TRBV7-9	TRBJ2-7	TGTGCCAGCAGCTTATGGACAGAGCTCTACGAGCAGTACTTC	CASSLWTELYEQYF
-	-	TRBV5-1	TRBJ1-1	TGCGCCAGCAGCTACTGGGGGAGCACTGAAGCTTTCTTT	CASSYWGSTEAFF
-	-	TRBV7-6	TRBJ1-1	TGTGCCAGCAGCGAAGCGGGCTACACTGAAGCTTTCTTT	CASSEAGYTEAFF
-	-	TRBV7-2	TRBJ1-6	TGTGCCAGCAGCTCGGTCCTTAATTCACCCCTCCACTTT	CASSSVLNSPLHF
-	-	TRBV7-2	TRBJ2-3	TGTGCCAGCAGCTCAGATACGCAGTATTTT	CASSSDTQYF
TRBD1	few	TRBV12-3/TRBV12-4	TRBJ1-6	TGTGCCAGCAGGGACAGGGCTCTCTATAATTCACCCCTCCACTTT	CASRDRALYNSPLHF
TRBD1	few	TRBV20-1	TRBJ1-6	TGCAGTGCTACCGACAGGGCCCTAAGTCTTTCCTATAATTCACCCCTCCACTTT	CSATDRALSLSYNSPLHF
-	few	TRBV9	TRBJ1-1	TGTGCCAGCAGCGTAGGGGGTATCCCTGAAGCTTTCTTT	CASSVGGIPEAFF
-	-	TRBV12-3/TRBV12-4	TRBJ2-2	TGTGCCAGTTCCTCCGGGACGAACACCGGGGAGCTGTTTTTT	CASSSGTNTGELFF
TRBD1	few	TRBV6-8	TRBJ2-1	TGTGCCACTTGGACAGGGGCCTACAATGAGCAGTTCTTC	CATWTGAYNEQFF
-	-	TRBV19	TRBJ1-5	TGTGCCAGTAGTATATGGTCGGAGGGGCCAGATCAGCCCCAGCATTTT	CASSIWSEGPDQPQHF
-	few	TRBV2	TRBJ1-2	TGTGCCAGCAGTGAAATAGCGGACGTGGGGGTTTTTTACGGCTACACCTTC	CASSEIADVGVFYGYTF
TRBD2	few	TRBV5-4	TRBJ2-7	TGTGCCAGCAGCGGGGGGGAGCTAGCCTTATACGAGCAGTACTTC	CASSGGELALYEQYF
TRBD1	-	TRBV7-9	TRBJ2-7	TGTGCCAGCAGCTTAGCGGGACAGGTCCGGGAGCAGTACTTC	CASSLAGQVREQYF
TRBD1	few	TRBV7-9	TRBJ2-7	TGTGCCAGCAGCCTCGCGGACAGGGGGGCTTACGAGCAGTACTTC	CASSLADRGAYEQYF
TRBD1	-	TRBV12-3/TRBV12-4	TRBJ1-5	TGTGCCAGCAGTTCGTCGACAGGGGAGGGCAATCAGCCCCAGCATTTT	CASSSSTGEGNQPQHF
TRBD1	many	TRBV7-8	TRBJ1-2	TGTGCCAGCAGCGGACAGGGAGTCGGCTACACCTTC	CASSGQGVGYTF
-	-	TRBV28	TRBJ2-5	TGTGCCAGCAGTTTATTAGGCAGGGGAGGTAGCGGAGAGACCCAGTACTTC	CASSLLGRGGSGETQYF
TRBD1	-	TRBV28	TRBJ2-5	TGTGCCAGCAGTTTGTCAACAGGGGGCGTAGGAGAGACCCAGTACTTC	CASSLSTGGVGETQYF
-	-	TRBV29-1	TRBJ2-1	TGCAGCGTTGAACCCGTGAGCTCCTACAATGAGCAGTTCTTC	CSVEPVSSYNEQFF
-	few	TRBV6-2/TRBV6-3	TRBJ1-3	TGTGCCAGCAGCCCCGACGGGATCTCTGGAAACACCATATATTTT	CASSPDGISGNTIYF
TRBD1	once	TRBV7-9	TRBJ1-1	TGTGCCAGCAGCTATTCCGGGACAGGGAACACTGAAGCTTTCTTT	CASSYSGTGNTEAFF
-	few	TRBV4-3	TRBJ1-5	TGCGCCAGCATCTGGAAGGACGTTGGGGAGCCCCAGCATTTT	CASIWKDVGEPQHF
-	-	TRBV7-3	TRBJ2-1	TGTGCCAGCACCAGTGACAGCTACAATGAGCAGTTCTTC	CASTSDSYNEQFF
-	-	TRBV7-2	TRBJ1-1	TGTGCCAGCAGCCAAGGGCCATCGTGGGCGGGGACTGAAGCTTTCTTT	CASSQGPSWAGTEAFF
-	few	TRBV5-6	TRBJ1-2	TGTGCCAGCAGTTCCCCCTCGGGGTCCTTTGGCACCTTC	CASSSPSGSFGTF
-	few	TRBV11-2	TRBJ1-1	TGTGCCAGCAGCTTCTACAGGAACACTGAAGCTTTCTTT	CASSFYRNTEAFF
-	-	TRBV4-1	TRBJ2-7	TGCGCCAGCAGTCAAGCCCTGACAGGTGCCTACGAGCAGTACTTC	CASSQALTGAYEQYF
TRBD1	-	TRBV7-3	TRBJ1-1	TGTGCCAGCAGCCCTCCCTATCGGGACAGGTCCACTGAAGCTTTCTTT	CASSPPYRDRSTEAFF
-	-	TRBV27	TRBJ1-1	TGTGCCAGCAGTTTATACGGTACGAACACTGAAGCTTTCTTT	CASSLYGTNTEAFF
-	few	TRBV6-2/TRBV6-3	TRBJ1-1	TGTGCCAGCAGTTACTCGACGTTTCTGAGCACTGAAGCTTTCTTT	CASSYSTFLSTEAFF
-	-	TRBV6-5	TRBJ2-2	TGTGCCAGCAGTTTTTCCGACAACACCGGGGAGCTGTTTTTT	CASSFSDNTGELFF
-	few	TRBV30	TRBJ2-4	TGTGCCTGGAGTCGGCAGGGTGAAGCCAAAAACATTCAGTACTTC	CAWSRQGEAKNIQYF
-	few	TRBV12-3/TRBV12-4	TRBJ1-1	TGTGCCAGCGGGGCGGGTACCACTGAAGCTTTCTTT	CASGAGTTEAFF
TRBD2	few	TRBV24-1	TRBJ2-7	TGTGCCACCAGTGATTCGATACTAGCGGGGGGACCAACCTACGAGCAGTACTTC	CATSDSILAGGPTYEQYF
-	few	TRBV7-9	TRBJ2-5	TGTGCCAGCAGCCCACAAGAGCCCAAGACCCAGTACTTC	CASSPQEPKTQYF
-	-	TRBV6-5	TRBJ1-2	TGTGCCAGCAGTTATACAGGGTCGGGCTATGGCTACACCTTC	CASSYTGSGYGYTF
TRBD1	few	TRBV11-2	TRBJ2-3	TGTGCCAGCAGCGCGCCGGGACAGGGAGTAGCAGATACGCAGTATTTT	CASSAPGQGVADTQYF
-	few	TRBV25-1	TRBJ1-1	TGTGCCAGCAGCGAAGGGGTTAACACTGAAGCTTTCTTT	CASSEGVNTEAFF
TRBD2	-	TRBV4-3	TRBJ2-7	TGCGCCAGCAGCCAAGAGGTAGCGGGGGTTACCTACGAGCAGTACTTC	CASSQEVAGVTYEQYF
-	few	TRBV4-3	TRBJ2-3	TGCGCCAGCAGCCAAGAGGGCGGGACGGATGTTTCGGGAGATACGCAGTATTTT	CASSQEGGTDVSGDTQYF
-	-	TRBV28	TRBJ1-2	TGTGCCAGCAGTCTAACAGGGATCGGCTACACCTTC	CASSLTGIGYTF
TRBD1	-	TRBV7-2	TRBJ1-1	TGTGCCAGCAGCAGGACAGGGGATGAAGCTTTCTTT	CASSRTGDEAFF